The 16 T cell receptor beta chains presented below share a single source sample, sequenced in a study of blood T cell repertoires in COVID-19. The protocol was immunoSEQ multiplex PCR, while the TCRdb copy is restricted to in-frame clones and leaves out a portion. The repertoire holds about 110,000 clones, about 80% seen once, with about 4.5% in the top ten. Input material: peripheral blood. The source of these receptors is a man between 65 and 85 years old with acute or convalescent COVID-19.

The chain links TRBV19 to TRBJ1-2; tentative D call: TRBD1 (6 bases). CDR1 is LNHDA, CDR2 SQIVND, per germline (reference sequence). The CDR3 has 12 residues. Trimming removed 9 bases at V and 4 bases at J, with 12 bases between. The CDR3 is CASRGPLYGYTF. In nucleotides, the CDR3 is TGTGCCAGCAGGGGTCCCCTCTATGGCTACACCTTC. The full variable domain, with the rest looked up from reference TRBV19 and TRBJ1-2, is DGGITQSPKYLFRKEGQNVTLSCEQNLNHDAMYWYRQDPGQGLRLIYYSQIVNDFQKGDIAEGYSVSREKKESFPLTVTSAQKNPTAFYLCASRGPLYGYTFGSGTRLTVV.

The V gene is TRBV2, the J gene TRBJ2-1, with no clear D. The CDR3 length is 14 residues. The germline CDR1 and CDR2 sequences are SNHLY and FYNNEI. Between the trimmed V and J ends, which lost 2 bases and 5 bases, there was a span of 10 bases. The CDR3 DNA sequence: TGTGCCAGCAGTGAAAGACAAGCCGACAATGAGCAGTTCTTC. Protein product: CASSERQADNEQFF.

The rearrangement uses TRBV27 and TRBJ1-1; the match to TRBD1 covers 11 bases. The ends lost 5 bases at V and 10 bases at J; junction bases unmatched: 9. The CDR3 runs to 14 residues. Germline V gives CDR1 MNHEY, CDR2 SMNVEV (reference sequence). The CDR3 nucleotides are TGTGCCAGCAGTCCCTGGACAGGGGGCGGAGGAGCTTTCTTT. Translated, it gives CASSPWTGGGGAFF.

In its sample, this clone was seen once. V gene TRBV7-9 combines with J gene TRBJ1-2; 10 positions match TRBD1. Germline V gives CDR1 SEHNR, CDR2 FQNEAQ (reference sequence). Losses at the gene ends were 6 bases for V and 0 bases for J; bases not matched to a gene: 7. CDR3 length: 16 residues. The CDR3: CASSETDRGTNYGYTF. The CDR3 DNA is TGTGCCAGCAGTGAAACGGACAGGGGGACTAACTATGGCTACACCTTC.

The chain recombines TRBV7-9 with TRBJ2-7; 8 positions agree with TRBD1. The CDR3 contains 14 residues. Germline V gives CDR1 SEHNR, CDR2 FQNEAQ (reference sequence). J gave up 3 bases and V 1 base, and 2 bases lay outside the gene matches. CDR3 coding DNA: TGTGCCAGCAGCTTAGGACAGGGGAACTACGAGCAGTACTTC. It codes for CASSLGQGNYEQYF.

CDR3 sequence: CASSPGQGLSNQPQHF. The CDR3 DNA reads TGTGCCAGCTCGCCGGGACAGGGGTTAAGCAATCAGCCCCAGCATTTT. The rearrangement joins TRBV18 to TRBJ1-5, with TRBD1 matching over 10 bases. This CDR3 is 16 amino acids long. Trimming took 6 bases from V and 1 from J; bases not matched to a gene: 6. Germline CDR1 reads KGHSH; CDR2 reads LQKENI.

V usage is TRBV19 and J usage is TRBJ2-2, with D perhaps TRBD2 (7 bases). CDR3 size: 15 residues. Trimming removed 6 bases from V and 0 bases from J, with 11 bases in between. Germline V lookup: CDR1 LNHDA, CDR2 SQIVND (reference sequence). The CDR3 sequence: CASRTGLANTGELFF. CDR3 bases: TGTGCCAGTAGGACAGGACTAGCGAACACCGGGGAGCTGTTTTTT.

The chain recombines TRBV19 with TRBJ2-5; D may be TRBD2 (6 bases). The V end was cut by 0 bases, the J end by 5 bases, with 16 bases between. The CDR3 is made up of 16 amino acids. Germline assignment: CDR1 LNHDA and CDR2 SQIVND (reference sequence). Here the CDR3 DNA reads TGTGCCAGTAGTATAGATCTATGGGGAGGTACTGAGACCCAGTACTTC. Translated: CASSIDLWGGTETQYF.

This clone is a singleton in its sample. The V call is TRBV11-2, the J call TRBJ1-1; no firm D call. Between the trimmed V and J ends, which lost 3 bases and 4 bases, there was a span of 18 bases. CDR3 length equals 16 residues. CDR1 and CDR2 (germline): SGHAT, FQNNGV. The CDR3, as DNA: TGTGCCAGCAGCTTGCGCACGGGGAGGGCGAGCACTGAAGCTTTCTTT. Translated: CASSLRTGRASTEAFF. The whole variable domain, filled in from reference TRBV11-2 and TRBJ1-1, reads EAGVAQSPRYKIIEKRQSVAFWCNPISGHATLYWYQQILGQGPKLLIQFQNNGVVDDSQLPKDRFSAERLKGVDSTLKIQPAKLEDSAVYLCASSLRTGRASTEAFFGQGTRLTVV.

The chain carries TRBV19 and TRBJ2-1, with D maybe TRBD2 (6 bases). CDR1 LNHDA and CDR2 SQIVND come from the germline V gene (reference sequence). This CDR3 spans 14 amino acids. The V end lost 3 bases, the J end lost 0 bases, and 6 bases lay between the germline ends. Here the CDR3 reads CASSIGSSYNEQFF. Written as DNA, the CDR3 is TGTGCCAGTAGTATCGGGAGCTCCTACAATGAGCAGTTCTTC.

This clone has only one observation. The chain employs TRBV4-1 and TRBJ2-5; 7 bases map to TRBD1. V trimming: 3 bases; J trimming: 3 bases; junction bases outside the gene matches: 7. Germline V lookup: CDR1 MGHRA, CDR2 YSYEKL. This CDR3 is 15 amino acids long. In DNA form, the CDR3 reads TGCGCCAGCAGCCACCCGACAGGGACGAAAGAGACCCAGTACTTC. It is translated as CASSHPTGTKETQYF.

This clone was counted between two and nine times. The chain recombines TRBV2 with TRBJ1-2; 11 bases are shared with TRBD1. This CDR3 region has 14 residues. Germline assignment: CDR1 SNHLY and CDR2 FYNNEI. V shed 2 bases and J 7 bases; nucleotides not matched to a gene: 3. The CDR3 nucleotides are TGTGCCAGCAGTGAATCAGGACAGGGGGCTGGCTACACCTTC. It encodes CASSESGQGAGYTF.

In the case of this clone: Other nucleotide sequences in the sample specify the same CDR3. The chain carries TRBV29-1 and TRBJ2-5; 8 bases match TRBD1. Looked up from germline, CDR1 is SQVTM and CDR2 is ANQGSEA. Germline trimming cut 6 bases from V and 2 bases from J; bases unmatched to any gene: 2. This CDR3 has 12 amino acids. This CDR3 reads CSVGQGQETQYF. The CDR3 nucleotides are TGCAGCGTCGGACAGGGACAAGAGACCCAGTACTTC.

This clone was recorded a few times. The chain recombines TRBV6-5 with TRBJ2-7, with TRBD2 as a possible D gene (6 bases). This CDR3 spans 14 amino acids. V was shortened by 4 bases and J by 3 bases, with 13 bases between the two germline ends. Germline V gives CDR1 MNHEY, CDR2 SVGAGI. CDR3 coding DNA: TGTGCCAGCAGTTTTAGACGGGAGTACTACGAGCAGTACTTC. Protein sequence: CASSFRREYYEQYF.

V gene TRBV19 combines with J gene TRBJ1-1, with D possibly matching TRBD1 (5 bases). CDR3 length: 13 residues. Trimming removed 6 bases from V and 3 bases from J, with 11 bases in between. The germline V gene has CDR1 LNHDA and CDR2 SQIVND (reference sequence). The CDR3 region has the DNA TGTGCCAGTAGACGGGGGAGGTACACTGAAGCTTTCTTT. Amino acid sequence: CASRRGRYTEAFF.

The J gene is TRBJ2-1, the V gene TRBV5-1, with 7 bases that match TRBD2. The length of the CDR3 is 14 residues. J gave up 5 bases and V 5 bases, and 7 bases lay outside the gene matches. Germline V CDR1 and CDR2: SGHRS, YFSETQ. Here the CDR3 DNA reads TGCGCCAGCAGTAGTGGGGGGGACCACAATGAGCAGTTCTTC. The encoded protein is CASSSGGDHNEQFF. Together with reference TRBV5-1 and TRBJ2-1, the CDR3 gives the full variable domain: KAGVTQTPRYLIKTRGQQVTLSCSPISGHRSVSWYQQTPGQGLQFLFEYFSETQRNKGNFPGRFSGRQFSNSRSEMNVSTLELGDSALYLCASSSGGDHNEQFFGPGTRLTVL.